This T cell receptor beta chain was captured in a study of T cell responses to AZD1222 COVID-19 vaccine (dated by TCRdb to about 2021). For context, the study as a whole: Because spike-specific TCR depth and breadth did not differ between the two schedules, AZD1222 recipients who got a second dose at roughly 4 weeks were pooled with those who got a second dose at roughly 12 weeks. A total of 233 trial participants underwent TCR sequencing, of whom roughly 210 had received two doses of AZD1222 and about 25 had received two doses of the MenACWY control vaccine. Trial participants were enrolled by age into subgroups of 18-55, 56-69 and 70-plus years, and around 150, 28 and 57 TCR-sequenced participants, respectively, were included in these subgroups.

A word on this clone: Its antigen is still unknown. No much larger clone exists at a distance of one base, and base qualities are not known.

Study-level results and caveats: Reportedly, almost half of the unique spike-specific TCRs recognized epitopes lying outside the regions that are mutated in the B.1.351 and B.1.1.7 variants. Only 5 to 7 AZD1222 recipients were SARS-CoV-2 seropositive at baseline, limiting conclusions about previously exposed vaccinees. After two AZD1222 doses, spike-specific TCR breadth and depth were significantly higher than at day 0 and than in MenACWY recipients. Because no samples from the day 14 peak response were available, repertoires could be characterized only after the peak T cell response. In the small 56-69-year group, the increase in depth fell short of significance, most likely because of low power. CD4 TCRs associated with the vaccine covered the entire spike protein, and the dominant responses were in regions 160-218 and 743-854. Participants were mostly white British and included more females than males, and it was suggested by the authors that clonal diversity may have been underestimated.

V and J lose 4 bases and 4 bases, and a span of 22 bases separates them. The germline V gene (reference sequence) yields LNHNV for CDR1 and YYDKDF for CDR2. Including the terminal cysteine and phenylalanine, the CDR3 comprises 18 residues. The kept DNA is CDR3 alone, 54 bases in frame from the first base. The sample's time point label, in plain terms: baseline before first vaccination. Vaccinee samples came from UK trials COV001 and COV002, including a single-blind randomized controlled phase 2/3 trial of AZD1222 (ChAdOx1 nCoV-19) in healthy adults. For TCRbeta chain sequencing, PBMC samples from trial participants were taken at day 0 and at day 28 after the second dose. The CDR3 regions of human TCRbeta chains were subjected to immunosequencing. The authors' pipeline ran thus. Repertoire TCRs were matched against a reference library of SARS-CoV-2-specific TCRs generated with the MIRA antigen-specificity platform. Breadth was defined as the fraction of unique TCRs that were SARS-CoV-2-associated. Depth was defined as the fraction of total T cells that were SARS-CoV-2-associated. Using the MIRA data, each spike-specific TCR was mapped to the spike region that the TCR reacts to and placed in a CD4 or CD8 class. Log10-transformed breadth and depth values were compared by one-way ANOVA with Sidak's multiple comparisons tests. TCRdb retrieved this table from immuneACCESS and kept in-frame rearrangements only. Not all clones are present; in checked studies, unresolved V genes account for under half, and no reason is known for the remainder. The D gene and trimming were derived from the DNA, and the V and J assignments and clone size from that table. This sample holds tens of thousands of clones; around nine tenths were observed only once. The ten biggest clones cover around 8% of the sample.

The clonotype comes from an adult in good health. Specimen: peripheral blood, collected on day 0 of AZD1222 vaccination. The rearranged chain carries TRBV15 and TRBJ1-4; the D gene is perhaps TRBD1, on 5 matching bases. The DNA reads TGTGCCACCAGCAAGGGGATCGAGTCGGCCGCCCTTAATGAAAAACTGTTTTTT. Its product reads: CATSKGIESAALNEKLFF.